The T cell receptor beta chain described here comes from a study of blood T cell repertoires in COVID-19. At the level of the study: COVID-19 samples, acute and convalescent, were from the United States, Italy and Spain. T cells, B-cell-depleted T cells, or PBMCs supplied cDNA or gDNA.

Under the authors' procedure: Using reference gene primer amplification, nucleated cell counts were estimated. Using immunoSEQ multiplex PCR, the repertoire was profiled, and TCRdb retains in-frame clones only, with some absent. The V and J calls and clone size were taken over from that table, and D and trimming were inferred from the DNA. The sample contains roughly 300,000 clones, about 89% of which appear only once. Unmatched junction bases numbered 3, after V lost 1 base and J lost 0 bases. CDR1 is SGHTA and CDR2 is FQGNSA in the germline V gene. This CDR3 region has 16 residues. The V gene is TRBV7-2, the J gene TRBJ2-1; TRBD2 aligns across 7 bases. The sequencing input was peripheral blood. The TCR was taken from a woman in her thirties or forties who had recovered from COVID-19. The DNA for the CDR3 is TGTGCCAGCAGCTTAGTCGGGGGGAGCTCCTACAATGAGCAGTTCTTC. Translated, it gives CASSLVGGSSYNEQFF.